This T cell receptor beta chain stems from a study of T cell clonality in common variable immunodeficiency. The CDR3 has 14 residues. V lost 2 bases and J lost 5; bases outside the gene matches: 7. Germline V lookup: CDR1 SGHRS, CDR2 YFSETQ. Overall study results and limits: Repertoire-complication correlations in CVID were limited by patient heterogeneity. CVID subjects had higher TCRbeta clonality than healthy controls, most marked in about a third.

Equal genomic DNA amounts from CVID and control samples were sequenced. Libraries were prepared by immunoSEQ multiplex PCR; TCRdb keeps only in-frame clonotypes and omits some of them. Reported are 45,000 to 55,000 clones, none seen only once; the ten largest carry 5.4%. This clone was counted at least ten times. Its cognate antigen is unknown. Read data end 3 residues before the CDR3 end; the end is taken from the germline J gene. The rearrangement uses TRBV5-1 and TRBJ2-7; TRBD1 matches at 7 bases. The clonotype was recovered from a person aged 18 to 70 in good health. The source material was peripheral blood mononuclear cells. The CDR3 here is CASSFTDRDDEQYF. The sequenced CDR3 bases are TGCGCCAGCAGCTTTACCGACAGGGATGACGAG.